These T cell receptor beta chains were read from a single sample in a study of shared clonotypes between healthy human individuals. This table comes from immunoSEQ multiplex PCR, and its TCRdb copy is limited to in-frame clones, with some not included. Here the sample spans around 2.3 million clones, approximately 94% being singletons. The source material was naive CD4+ T cells sorted from blood. The origin of the receptors is a man aged 18 to 29 in good health. Each CDR3 is given with its conserved first and last residue. D genes are given only for firm matches. Clone size is shown for a subset of rows, as once, few, many or a class of expanded clone.

clone size: -; CDR3 length: 14; D gene: -; J gene: TRBJ1-1; V gene: TRBV19; CDR3 DNA: TGTGCCAGTAGTAGGGGGCAGGTGAACACTGAAGCTTTCTTT; CDR3 protein: CASSRGQVNTEAFF
clone size: -; CDR3 length: 15; D gene: -; J gene: TRBJ2-1; V gene: TRBV30; CDR3 DNA: TGTGCCTGGAGTGTCGGGGGAGAAACCTACAATGAGCAGTTCTTC; CDR3 protein: CAWSVGGETYNEQFF
clone size: -; CDR3 length: 15; D gene: -; J gene: TRBJ2-7; V gene: TRBV18; CDR3 DNA: TGTGCCAGCTCACCTTCGGGAGGGGGCCCCTACGAGCAGTACTTC; CDR3 protein: CASSPSGGGPYEQYF
clone size: -; CDR3 length: 11; D gene: -; J gene: TRBJ1-1; V gene: TRBV20-1; CDR3 DNA: TGCAGTGCTAGCGGAGCGACCCCAGCTTTCTTT; CDR3 protein: CSASGATPAFF
clone size: -; CDR3 length: 14; D gene: -; J gene: TRBJ2-5; V gene: TRBV11-3; CDR3 DNA: TGTGCCAGCAGCTTAAGTGGGGTTGAGGAGACCCAGTACTTC; CDR3 protein: CASSLSGVEETQYF
clone size: -; CDR3 length: 13; D gene: -; J gene: TRBJ2-5; V gene: TRBV6-1; CDR3 DNA: TGTGCCAGCAGAGAGGCCCCCGATGGGACCCAGTACTTC; CDR3 protein: CASREAPDGTQYF
clone size: -; CDR3 length: 13; D gene: -; J gene: TRBJ1-2; V gene: TRBV28; CDR3 DNA: TGTGCCAGCAGTTTACTCCAGGGGAGAGGCTACACCTTC; CDR3 protein: CASSLLQGRGYTF
clone size: few; CDR3 length: 13; D gene: -; J gene: TRBJ2-7; V gene: TRBV30; CDR3 DNA: TGTGCCTGGAGTGTACACAGTCCCCTCGAGCAGTACTTC; CDR3 protein: CAWSVHSPLEQYF
clone size: -; CDR3 length: 16; D gene: TRBD2; J gene: TRBJ2-2; V gene: TRBV28; CDR3 DNA: TGTGCCAGCAGTTTATCGGGAGGGTTTAGCACCGGGGAGCTGTTTTTT; CDR3 protein: CASSLSGGFSTGELFF
clone size: -; CDR3 length: 14; D gene: -; J gene: TRBJ2-2; V gene: TRBV19; CDR3 DNA: TGTGCCAGTAGTCTGGGGGCGGGCACCGGGGAGCTGTTTTTT; CDR3 protein: CASSLGAGTGELFF
clone size: once; CDR3 length: 17; D gene: -; J gene: TRBJ2-2; V gene: TRBV19; CDR3 DNA: TGTGCCAGTAGTATCGAAGGAGGGAGTTTCGGCACCGGGGAGCTGTTTTTT; CDR3 protein: CASSIEGGSFGTGELFF
clone size: once; CDR3 length: 15; D gene: -; J gene: TRBJ2-7; V gene: TRBV5-6; CDR3 DNA: TGTGCCAGCAGCCGAAGGGACACGAGCTCCTACGAGCAGTACTTC; CDR3 protein: CASSRRDTSSYEQYF
clone size: -; CDR3 length: 14; D gene: -; J gene: TRBJ2-7; V gene: TRBV7-3; CDR3 DNA: TGTGCCAGCAGCCTTGACAGTTCGGCCTACGAGCAGTACTTC; CDR3 protein: CASSLDSSAYEQYF
clone size: -; CDR3 length: 18; D gene: -; J gene: TRBJ2-6; V gene: TRBV18; CDR3 DNA: TGTGCCAGCTCAGTGGTGGGGGGCAGAAACTCTGGGGCCAACGTCCTGACTTTC; CDR3 protein: CASSVVGGRNSGANVLTF
clone size: -; CDR3 length: 14; D gene: -; J gene: TRBJ1-5; V gene: TRBV18; CDR3 DNA: TGTGCCAGCTCACCCGAATCGGGTAATCAGCCCCAGCATTTT; CDR3 protein: CASSPESGNQPQHF
clone size: -; CDR3 length: 11; D gene: -; J gene: TRBJ1-1; V gene: TRBV30; CDR3 DNA: TGTGCCTGGAGTGTAGGAGGGGGGGCTTTCTTT; CDR3 protein: CAWSVGGGAFF
clone size: once; CDR3 length: 13; D gene: -; J gene: TRBJ2-7; V gene: TRBV28; CDR3 DNA: TGTGCCAGCAGTTTGTCGGGACGGGGAGAGCAGTACTTC; CDR3 protein: CASSLSGRGEQYF
clone size: -; CDR3 length: 10; D gene: -; J gene: TRBJ1-2; V gene: TRBV7-9; CDR3 DNA: TGTGCCGCATCGGAGGGAGGCTACACCTTC; CDR3 protein: CAASEGGYTF
clone size: -; CDR3 length: 13; D gene: -; J gene: TRBJ1-4; V gene: TRBV9; CDR3 DNA: TGTGCCAGCAGCCCCCGCCCTAATGAAAAACTGTTTTTT; CDR3 protein: CASSPRPNEKLFF
clone size: -; CDR3 length: 16; D gene: TRBD1; J gene: TRBJ2-6; V gene: TRBV11-3; CDR3 DNA: TGTGCCAGCAGCTCCGGGACAGGGAGAGGGGCCAACGTCCTGACTTTC; CDR3 protein: CASSSGTGRGANVLTF
clone size: -; CDR3 length: 17; D gene: -; J gene: TRBJ1-6; V gene: TRBV5-1; CDR3 DNA: TGCGCCAGCAGCCAGAAAGGAGGGGGACCAGATAATTCACCCCTCCACTTT; CDR3 protein: CASSQKGGGPDNSPLHF
clone size: few; CDR3 length: 15; D gene: -; J gene: TRBJ2-7; V gene: TRBV19; CDR3 DNA: TGTGCCAGTAGCGAGGTTAGCGGACCGCTCTACGAGCAGTACTTC; CDR3 protein: CASSEVSGPLYEQYF
clone size: -; CDR3 length: 13; D gene: -; J gene: TRBJ2-7; V gene: TRBV5-5; CDR3 DNA: TGTGCCAGCAGCCCTAGGGTCACCGGCGAGCAGTACTTC; CDR3 protein: CASSPRVTGEQYF
clone size: -; CDR3 length: 14; D gene: -; J gene: TRBJ1-4; V gene: TRBV5-6; CDR3 DNA: TGTGCCAGCAGGCGTGAGTATGGAGGGGAAAAACTGTTTTTT; CDR3 protein: CASRREYGGEKLFF
clone size: -; CDR3 length: 13; D gene: -; J gene: TRBJ2-7; V gene: TRBV6-1; CDR3 DNA: TGTGCCGCCCAGACCGACATAAGGGACGAGCAGTACTTC; CDR3 protein: CAAQTDIRDEQYF
clone size: -; CDR3 length: 13; D gene: TRBD1; J gene: TRBJ1-1; V gene: TRBV7-3; CDR3 DNA: TGTGCCAGCAGCTTGACAGGGCCCACTGAAGCTTTCTTT; CDR3 protein: CASSLTGPTEAFF
clone size: -; CDR3 length: 13; D gene: TRBD1; J gene: TRBJ1-1; V gene: TRBV11-2; CDR3 DNA: TGTGCCAGCAGCTTCAGGGGGAAAGTTGAAGCTTTCTTT; CDR3 protein: CASSFRGKVEAFF
clone size: -; CDR3 length: 14; D gene: -; J gene: TRBJ2-7; V gene: TRBV5-1; CDR3 DNA: TGCGCCAGCAGCTTGGGACAGACCACCTACGAGCAGTACTTC; CDR3 protein: CASSLGQTTYEQYF
clone size: -; CDR3 length: 16; D gene: TRBD2; J gene: TRBJ2-7; V gene: TRBV4-2; CDR3 DNA: TGTGCCAGCAGCCAAGATTGGAGCGGGGGGTTCTACGAGCAGTACTTC; CDR3 protein: CASSQDWSGGFYEQYF
clone size: -; CDR3 length: 17; D gene: -; J gene: TRBJ1-1; V gene: TRBV12-5; CDR3 DNA: TGTGCTAGTGGTTTGGTAAGGAGCGCATCGTTGAACACTGAAGCTTTCTTT; CDR3 protein: CASGLVRSASLNTEAFF
clone size: -; CDR3 length: 15; D gene: -; J gene: TRBJ1-1; V gene: TRBV27; CDR3 DNA: TGTGCCAGCAGTTTATCAGCCTTAGTGAACACTGAAGCTTTCTTT; CDR3 protein: CASSLSALVNTEAFF
clone size: -; CDR3 length: 17; D gene: -; J gene: TRBJ1-4; V gene: TRBV30; CDR3 DNA: TGTGCCTGGAGTAGTCGGAGGACTGGGCTGGGGGGCGAAAAACTGTTTTTT; CDR3 protein: CAWSSRRTGLGGEKLFF
clone size: -; CDR3 length: 13; D gene: -; J gene: TRBJ2-3; V gene: TRBV28; CDR3 DNA: TGTGCCATCAGGACCGTACCCACAGATACGCAGTATTTT; CDR3 protein: CAIRTVPTDTQYF
clone size: -; CDR3 length: 14; D gene: -; J gene: TRBJ1-5; V gene: TRBV19; CDR3 DNA: TGTGCCAGTAGGGAAACAGGGAGCAATCAGCCCCAGCATTTT; CDR3 protein: CASRETGSNQPQHF
clone size: -; CDR3 length: 13; D gene: -; J gene: TRBJ1-2; V gene: TRBV28; CDR3 DNA: TGTGCCAGCAGTTTAGTGGGGAAGGTTGGCTACACCTTC; CDR3 protein: CASSLVGKVGYTF
clone size: -; CDR3 length: 13; D gene: -; J gene: TRBJ2-5; V gene: TRBV2; CDR3 DNA: TGTGCCAGCGCCAGTGTGGGGAGGGAGACCCAGTACTTC; CDR3 protein: CASASVGRETQYF
clone size: -; CDR3 length: 17; D gene: -; J gene: TRBJ2-6; V gene: TRBV2; CDR3 DNA: TGTGCCAGCAGTGAAAGGGGCGTCAGCTCTGGGGCCAACGTCCTGACTTTC; CDR3 protein: CASSERGVSSGANVLTF
clone size: -; CDR3 length: 17; D gene: TRBD2; J gene: TRBJ2-1; V gene: TRBV4-3; CDR3 DNA: TGCGCCAGCAGCCAAGTGAGACTAGCGGACACCTACAATGAGCAGTTCTTC; CDR3 protein: CASSQVRLADTYNEQFF
clone size: -; CDR3 length: 16; D gene: TRBD1; J gene: TRBJ2-5; V gene: TRBV7-9; CDR3 DNA: TGTGCCAGCAGCTCATATCGGGACAGGGGCCAAGAGACCCAGTACTTC; CDR3 protein: CASSSYRDRGQETQYF
clone size: -; CDR3 length: 15; D gene: TRBD1; J gene: TRBJ2-3; V gene: TRBV5-4; CDR3 DNA: TGTGCCAGCAGCCCACCGGGACAGGGCACAGATACGCAGTATTTT; CDR3 protein: CASSPPGQGTDTQYF
clone size: once; CDR3 length: 14; D gene: -; J gene: TRBJ1-2; V gene: TRBV10-3; CDR3 DNA: TGTGCCATCAACGGACCATTTCAAGGGAATGGCTACACCTTC; CDR3 protein: CAINGPFQGNGYTF
clone size: -; CDR3 length: 17; D gene: -; J gene: TRBJ1-1; V gene: TRBV5-1; CDR3 DNA: TGCGCCAGCAGCTTGTCAGGGCGAGGGACGGCGAGTACTGAAGCTTTCTTT; CDR3 protein: CASSLSGRGTASTEAFF
clone size: -; CDR3 length: 15; D gene: -; J gene: TRBJ1-1; V gene: TRBV6-5; CDR3 DNA: TGTGCCAGCAGTATCGTACAGGGTTTGGGTTCCGAAGCTTTCTTT; CDR3 protein: CASSIVQGLGSEAFF
clone size: -; CDR3 length: 13; D gene: TRBD1; J gene: TRBJ2-5; V gene: TRBV18; CDR3 DNA: TGTGCCAGCTCACCAGGGACAGTTGAGACCCAGTACTTC; CDR3 protein: CASSPGTVETQYF
clone size: -; CDR3 length: 14; D gene: -; J gene: TRBJ2-5; V gene: TRBV6-5; CDR3 DNA: TGTGCCAGCAGTGGAACAGGGAAAGGAGAGACCCAGTACTTC; CDR3 protein: CASSGTGKGETQYF
clone size: -; CDR3 length: 13; D gene: TRBD1; J gene: TRBJ1-5; V gene: TRBV19; CDR3 DNA: TGTGCCAGTATCCGGGACAGCGGAGGGCCCCAGCATTTT; CDR3 protein: CASIRDSGGPQHF
clone size: once; CDR3 length: 12; D gene: -; J gene: TRBJ1-5; V gene: TRBV10-2; CDR3 DNA: TGCGCCAGCAGTGAGTCGGGAACAGTTGGGGATTTT; CDR3 protein: CASSESGTVGDF
clone size: -; CDR3 length: 13; D gene: -; J gene: TRBJ2-3; V gene: TRBV28; CDR3 DNA: TGTGCCAGCGTGGAGGCTAGCACAGATACGCAGTATTTT; CDR3 protein: CASVEASTDTQYF
clone size: -; CDR3 length: 12; D gene: -; J gene: TRBJ2-7; V gene: TRBV25-1; CDR3 DNA: TGTGCCAGCAGTGAGGTAGGGCGCGAGCAGTACTTC; CDR3 protein: CASSEVGREQYF
clone size: -; CDR3 length: 20; D gene: -; J gene: TRBJ2-3; V gene: TRBV30; CDR3 DNA: TGTGCCTGGACCCGTGTAATTGGTAGGAAGTTAGGGCAGGGGACCCCTACGCAGTATTTT; CDR3 protein: CAWTRVIGRKLGQGTPTQYF
clone size: -; CDR3 length: 12; D gene: -; J gene: TRBJ2-1; V gene: TRBV4-1; CDR3 DNA: TGCGCCAGCAGCCAAGATGGTGAAGAGCAGTTCTTC; CDR3 protein: CASSQDGEEQFF
clone size: -; CDR3 length: 16; D gene: -; J gene: TRBJ2-1; V gene: TRBV21-1; CDR3 DNA: TGTGCCAGCAGCAACCTAGCGGCCAAGGGGTGGAATGAGCAGTTCTTC; CDR3 protein: CASSNLAAKGWNEQFF
clone size: -; CDR3 length: 16; D gene: -; J gene: TRBJ2-5; V gene: TRBV2; CDR3 DNA: TGTGCCAGCAGTAAAGAACCTCCCGGCCTGGGAGAGACCCAGTACTTC; CDR3 protein: CASSKEPPGLGETQYF
clone size: -; CDR3 length: 16; D gene: -; J gene: TRBJ2-1; V gene: TRBV9; CDR3 DNA: TGTGCCAGCAGCGTAGAGCCGCGGGCCTTCTACAATGAGCAGTTCTTC; CDR3 protein: CASSVEPRAFYNEQFF
clone size: -; CDR3 length: 13; D gene: -; J gene: TRBJ2-1; V gene: TRBV9; CDR3 DNA: TGTGCCAGCAGCGTAGCAGGCAGGAATGAGCAGTTCTTC; CDR3 protein: CASSVAGRNEQFF
clone size: -; CDR3 length: 14; D gene: -; J gene: TRBJ2-7; V gene: TRBV5-4; CDR3 DNA: TGTGCCAGCAGCTTGGACAGATCAGCCTACGAGCAGTACTTC; CDR3 protein: CASSLDRSAYEQYF
clone size: -; CDR3 length: 16; D gene: -; J gene: TRBJ2-5; V gene: TRBV14; CDR3 DNA: TGTGCCAGCAGCCAATGGTCAGGACTAGGGGGAGAGACCCAGTACTTC; CDR3 protein: CASSQWSGLGGETQYF
clone size: -; CDR3 length: 12; D gene: TRBD2; J gene: TRBJ2-1; V gene: TRBV5-1; CDR3 DNA: TGCGCCAGCAGCCCCGGGGGGGATGAGCAGTTCTTC; CDR3 protein: CASSPGGDEQFF